The TCR beta chain described here comes from a study of blood T cell repertoires in COVID-19. This clone appeared once. Sequenced by immunoSEQ multiplex PCR; TCRdb stores in-frame clones only, minus some. The repertoire holds about 200,000 clones, with around nine tenths as singletons. Germline lookup yields CDR1 MNHNS and CDR2 SASEGT. The J segment lost 5 bases and the V segment lost 8 bases, leaving 8 bases of the junction unmatched. The CDR3 is 15 amino acids. V is TRBV6-1 and J is TRBJ2-2; 10 bases match TRBD2. The sample consisted of peripheral blood. The sequence was obtained from a man in his late teens or twenties with active or convalescent COVID-19. CDR3 region: CASWGGLALTGELFF. The CDR3 nucleotides read TGTGCCAGCTGGGGGGGACTAGCGCTTACCGGGGAGCTGTTTTTT.